These 19 T cell receptor beta chains share one sample of origin, sequenced in a study of T cell repertoires in cytomegalovirus infection. Antigens of these TCRs are unknown. TCRdb reanalysed the reads using MiXCR and keeps one entry per CDR3 protein. The table lists around 360,000 distinct CDR3 sequences, nearly 35% of them singletons. The sample in question was cultured PBMCs, obtained from culture after CMV antigen stimulation. Every receptor here comes from a human donor in good health (CMV status not recorded). Some clones in this sample may be carry-over from other donors' samples.

This clonotype was detected a few times. This chain links TRBV6-2 or TRBV6-3 with TRBJ2-7; 12 bases fit TRBD2. This CDR3 contains 15 residues. Germline CDR1 is MNHEY and CDR2 is SVGEGT. V shed 4 bases and J 9 bases; nucleotides not matched to a gene: 10. The CDR3 nucleotides read TGTGCCAGCAGTTCAGCTAGCGGGAGGGTCCTCGCGCAGTACGTC. Its translation is CASSSASGRVLAQYV.

This clonotype has only one observation. This chain uses TRBV5-4 with TRBJ2-1; no clear D. There are 11 residues in the CDR3. Germline V gene data show CDR1 as SGHNT and CDR2 as YYREEE (reference sequence). Deletions cut 5 bases from V and 4 bases from J, with 4 bases between. CDR3 bases: TGTGCCAGCAGAAGATACAATGAGCAGTTCTTC. Its protein is CASRRYNEQFF. The variable domain in full, completed from reference TRBV5-4 and TRBJ2-1, reads ETGVTQSPTHLIKTRGQQVTLRCSSQSGHNTVSWYQQALGQGPQFIFQYYREEENGRGNFPPRFSGLQFPNYSSELNVNALELDDSALYLCASRRYNEQFFGPGTRLTVL.

A few counts support this clonotype. The chain recombines TRBV29-1 with TRBJ2-1; the D call may be TRBD1 or TRBD2 (6 bases each). Trimming took 7 bases from V and 8 from J, leaving 18 bases between them. CDR1 and CDR2 (germline): SQVTM, ANQGSEA. The CDR3 has 13 amino acids. The CDR3 protein is CSAPRRGEHEQFF. The CDR3 coding sequence is TGCAGCGCCCCACGAAGGGGGGAACATGAGCAGTTCTTC.

J is TRBJ1-1 and V is TRBV20-1, with 7 bases matching TRBD1. The CDR3 is made up of 13 amino acids. Germline lookup yields CDR1 DFQATT and CDR2 SNEGSKA (reference sequence). With V trimmed by 5 bases and J by 1 base, 4 bases remained unmatched. This CDR3 is CSAGRQGNTEAFF. The CDR3 nucleotides are TGCAGTGCTGGACGACAGGGGAACACTGAAGCTTTCTTT.

The gene calls are TRBV7-2 and TRBJ2-2; the D is unclear. The V end was cut by 1 base, the J end by 6 bases, with 6 bases between. The CDR3 has 13 residues. The germline V gene encodes CDR1 SGHTA and CDR2 FQGNSA. In DNA, the CDR3 is TGTGCCAGCAGCTTAGAGTACTCCGGGGAGCTGTTTTTT. The encoded protein is CASSLEYSGELFF.

This clonotype was seen a handful of times. The chain employs TRBV7-8 and TRBJ2-7; a weak D match, TRBD2 (6 bases). V gave up 5 bases and J gave up 3 bases, with 11 bases separating them. Germline V gene data show CDR1 as SGHVS and CDR2 as FQNEAQ. This CDR3 region has 13 residues. The CDR3 DNA reads as TGTGCCAGCAGCCACCGGGGAGGCTACGAGCAGTACGTC. This gives the protein CASSHRGGYEQYV.

This clonotype was counted between two and nine times. For the CDR3, the DNA is TGTGCCAGCAGCTTAGCGGGGGGAGCTAGCGGGCTGAATGAGCAGTTCTTC. This sequence encodes CASSLAGGASGLNEQFF. This chain joins TRBV7-2 and TRBJ2-1; 8 bases line up with TRBD2. Germline CDR1 SGHTA, CDR2 FQGNSA. CDR3 length equals 17 residues. Germline trimming cut 0 bases from V and 7 bases from J; bases unmatched to any gene: 11.

This rearrangement joins TRBV11-2 to TRBJ2-7; possibly TRBD2 for D (6 bases). There are 15 residues in the CDR3. Trimming cost V 5 bases and J 3 bases, with 17 bases left between them. CDR1 and CDR2 (germline): SGHAT, FQNNGV. Here the CDR3 DNA reads TGTGCCAGCAGCCGGGGTACCGGGAGAGACTACGAGCAGTACGTC. This translates into CASSRGTGRDYEQYV.

The chain recombines TRBV7-2 with TRBJ2-1, with TRBD2 matching over 10 bases. V was pared by 5 bases and J by 7 bases, with 14 bases of the junction left unmatched. This CDR3 region has 17 residues. Germline V gene data show CDR1 as SGHTA and CDR2 as FQGNSA. The CDR3 DNA is TGTGCCAGCAGCCCATTACTAGCGGGATCCCTTGGGAATGAGCAGTTCTTC. It encodes CASSPLLAGSLGNEQFF.

The rearrangement links TRBV7-2 to TRBJ2-1; maybe TRBD2 (6 bases). Germline V CDR1 and CDR2: SGHTA, FQGNSA. The germline V and J ends were trimmed by 3 bases and 8 bases, with 17 bases remaining between them. The CDR3 consists of 15 residues. The CDR3 DNA reads TGTGCCAGCAGCTTTTCCGGGAGCCCCGGGGATGAGCAGTTCTTC. The encoded protein is CASSFSGSPGDEQFF.

This sequence joins TRBV7-2 and TRBJ2-1; the match to TRBD1 covers 8 bases. The CDR3 extends over 18 amino acids. Germline V lookup: CDR1 SGHTA, CDR2 FQGNSA. The J segment lost 0 bases and the V segment lost 1 base, leaving 8 bases of the junction unmatched. CDR3 sequence: CASSLVRTGKSSYNEQFF. CDR3 in DNA: TGTGCCAGCAGCTTAGTTAGGACAGGGAAAAGCTCCTACAATGAGCAGTTCTTC. The variable domain in full, with the rest retrieved from reference TRBV7-2 and TRBJ2-1, is GAGVSQSPSNKVTEKGKDVELRCDPISGHTALYWYRQSLGQGLEFLIYFQGNSAPDKSGLPSDRFSAERTGGSVSTLTIQRTQQEDSAVYLCASSLVRTGKSSYNEQFFGPGTRLTVL.

This clonotype has only one observation. The chain uses TRBV28 and TRBJ2-3, with D maybe TRBD2 (5 bases). This CDR3 is 14 amino acids long. Between the trimmed V and J ends, which lost 5 bases and 6 bases, there was a span of 15 bases. Germline assignment: CDR1 MDHEN and CDR2 SYDVKM. Here the CDR3 reads CASSLSMRADTQYF. The CDR3 nucleotides are TGTGCCAGCAGTCTCTCCATGAGGGCGGATACGCAGTATTTT.

In its sample, this clonotype was seen a few times. The genes are TRBV29-1 and TRBJ1-1; D may be TRBD1 (5 bases). Trimming took off 3 bases at V and 1 base at J, with 9 bases between the two ends. The CDR3 is made up of 13 amino acids. Germline loops: CDR1 SQVTM, CDR2 ANQGSEA. The CDR3 protein is CSVDRRGNTEAFF. As DNA, the CDR3 is TGCAGCGTTGATAGGAGGGGGAACACTGAAGCTTTCTTT.

This clonotype was counted a few times. The chain is built from TRBV12-5 and TRBJ1-1; D is ambiguous. Trimming took off 1 base at V and 6 bases at J, with 12 bases between the two ends. CDR1 LGHNT and CDR2 FRNRAP come from the germline V gene. The CDR3 totals 14 residues. CDR3 protein: CASGLESRGAEAFF. CDR3 sequence (DNA): TGTGCTAGTGGTTTGGAGAGTAGAGGCGCTGAAGCTTTCTTT.

CDR3 sequence: CASSLALGGQYEQYV. The CDR3 bases are TGTGCCAGCAGCTTAGCGCTGGGGGGCCAATACGAGCAGTACGTC. The gene calls are TRBV7-2 and TRBJ2-7; possibly TRBD1 or TRBD2 for D (6 bases each). V was shortened by 0 bases and J by 4 bases, with 13 bases between the two germline ends. The CDR3 loop spans 15 amino acids. Germline V gene lookup returns CDR1 SGHTA and CDR2 FQGNSA.

The chain uses TRBV29-1 and TRBJ1-1; D is unresolved. The CDR3 is 12 amino acids. V shed 2 bases and J shed 5 bases, with 9 bases lying between them. Germline V lookup: CDR1 SQVTM, CDR2 ANQGSEA. CDR3 amino acids: CSVEWGRTEAFF. DNA of the CDR3: TGCAGCGTTGAATGGGGTCGAACTGAAGCTTTCTTT. The whole variable domain, filled in from reference TRBV29-1 and TRBJ1-1, reads SAVISQKPSRDICQRGTSLTIQCQVDSQVTMMFWYRQQPGQSLTLIATANQGSEATYESGFVIDKFPISRPNLTFSTLTVSNMSPEDSSIYLCSVEWGRTEAFFGQGTRLTVV.

This clonotype was observed a few times. V usage is TRBV11-2 and J usage is TRBJ2-2; 10 nucleotides align to TRBD1. This CDR3 has 15 amino acids. The V gene's germline CDR1 is SGHAT and CDR2 FQNNGV. V shed 5 bases and J 1 base; nucleotides not matched to a gene: 1. The CDR3 spells CASSDRGLNTGELFF. CDR3 coding DNA: TGTGCCAGCAGCGACAGGGGGCTGAACACCGGGGAGCTGTTTTTT.

This clonotype was observed at least ten times. In DNA form, the CDR3 reads TGTGCCAGCAGTCCCGGGACAGGGCCGAATCAGCCCCAGCATTTT. Its protein is CASSPGTGPNQPQHF. The V call is TRBV6-1, the J call TRBJ1-5; TRBD1 matches at 9 bases. Losses at the gene ends were 5 bases for V and 4 bases for J; bases not matched to a gene: 6. Germline CDR1 reads MNHNS; CDR2 reads SASEGT. This CDR3 is 15 amino acids long.

J is TRBJ2-4 and V is TRBV9; D uncertain. The CDR3 extends over 16 amino acids. V lost 0 bases to trimming and J lost 5 bases, with 15 bases between them. Per germline, CDR1 SGDLS and CDR2 YYNGEE. The CDR3 DNA reads as TGTGCCAGCAGCGTAGGAGTCGACGGCAGCGAAAACATTCAGTACTTC. Encoded protein: CASSVGVDGSENIQYF.